This T cell receptor beta chain emerged from a study of shared clonotypes between healthy human individuals. Regarding the study as a whole: Sharing across four donors was highest in naive CD4 (around 5%) and lowest in memory CD8 (roughly 0.4%). It was the non-shared clonotypes that had lower generation probabilities than clonotypes shared by all four donors. There were few donors, and this limited the genetic and exposure-history diversity represented. Memory subsets had estimated richness that was generally smaller than that of naive subsets.

A word on this clone: Its antigen is not identified.

Sequencing used immunoSEQ multiplex PCR; TCRdb keeps in-frame clones, though not all of them. The sample gives fewer than 1.4 million clones, roughly 74% of which show up once; 0.6% to 0.75% is in the top ten. Trimming shortened V by 6 bases and J by 6 bases, and 21 bases separated the two germline ends. The CDR3 consists of 15 residues. Germline V gene data show CDR1 as SNHLY and CDR2 as FYNNEI. The origin of this receptor is a man younger than 35 in good health. Some clones in this sample may be carry-over from other donors' samples. Specimen: memory CD4+ T cells from PBMCs. Subset denoted: CD45RA-negative fraction. J is TRBJ2-7 and V is TRBV2; D is perhaps TRBD2 (6 bases). In DNA form, the CDR3 reads TGTGCCAGCAGGGCCGGGAGAACTCCCGGCCTCGAGCAGTACTTC. It codes for CASRAGRTPGLEQYF.